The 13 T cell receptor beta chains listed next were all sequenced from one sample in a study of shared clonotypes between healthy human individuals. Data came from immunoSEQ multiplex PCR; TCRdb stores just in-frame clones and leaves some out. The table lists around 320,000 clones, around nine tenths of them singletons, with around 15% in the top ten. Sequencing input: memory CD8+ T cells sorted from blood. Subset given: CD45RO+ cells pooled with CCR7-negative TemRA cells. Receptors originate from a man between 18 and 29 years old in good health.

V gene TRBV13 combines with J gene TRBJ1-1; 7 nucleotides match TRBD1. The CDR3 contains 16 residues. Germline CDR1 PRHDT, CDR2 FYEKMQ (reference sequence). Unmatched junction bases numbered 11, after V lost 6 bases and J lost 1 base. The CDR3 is CASSSLLGTENTEAFF. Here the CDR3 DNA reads TGTGCCAGCAGTTCATTGCTTGGGACAGAGAACACTGAAGCTTTCTTT.

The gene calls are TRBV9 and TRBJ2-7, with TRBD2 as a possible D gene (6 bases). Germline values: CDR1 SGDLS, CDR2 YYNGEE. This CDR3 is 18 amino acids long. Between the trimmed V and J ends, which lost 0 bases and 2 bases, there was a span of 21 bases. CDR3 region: CASSVGPASRDWAYEQYF. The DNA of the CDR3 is TGTGCCAGCAGCGTAGGCCCCGCAAGTCGGGACTGGGCCTACGAGCAGTACTTC.

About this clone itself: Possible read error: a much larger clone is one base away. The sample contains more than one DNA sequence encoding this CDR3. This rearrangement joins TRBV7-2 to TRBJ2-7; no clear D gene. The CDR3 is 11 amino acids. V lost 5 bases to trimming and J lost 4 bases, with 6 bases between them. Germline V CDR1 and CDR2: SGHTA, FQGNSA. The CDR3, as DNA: TGTGCCAGCAGCCCCAATTACGAGCAGTACTTC. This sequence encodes CASSPNYEQYF.

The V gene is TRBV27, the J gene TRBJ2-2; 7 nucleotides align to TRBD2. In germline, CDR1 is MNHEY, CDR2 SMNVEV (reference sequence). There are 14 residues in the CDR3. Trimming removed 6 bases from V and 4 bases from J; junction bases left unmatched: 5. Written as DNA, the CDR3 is TGTGCCAGCAGGGCCGGACTAGGCACCGGGGAGCTGTTTTTT. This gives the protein CASRAGLGTGELFF.

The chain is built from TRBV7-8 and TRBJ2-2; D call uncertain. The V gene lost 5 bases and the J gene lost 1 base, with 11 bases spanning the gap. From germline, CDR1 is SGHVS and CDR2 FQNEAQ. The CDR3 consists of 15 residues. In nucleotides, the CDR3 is TGTGCCAGCAGCGCGATGACTGAGAACACCGGGGAGCTGTTTTTT. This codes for CASSAMTENTGELFF.

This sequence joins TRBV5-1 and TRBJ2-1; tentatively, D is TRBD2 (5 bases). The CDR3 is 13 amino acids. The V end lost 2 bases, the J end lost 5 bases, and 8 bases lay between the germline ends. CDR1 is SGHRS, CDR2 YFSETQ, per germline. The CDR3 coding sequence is TGCGCCAGCAGCTTTAGCGTGCACAATGAGCAGTTCTTC. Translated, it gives CASSFSVHNEQFF.

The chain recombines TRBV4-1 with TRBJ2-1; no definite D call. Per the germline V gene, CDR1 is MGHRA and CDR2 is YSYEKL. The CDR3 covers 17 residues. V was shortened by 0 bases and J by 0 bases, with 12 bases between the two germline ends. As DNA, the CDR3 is TGCGCCAGCAGCCAAGATCTTCCGGGCTTCTCCTACAATGAGCAGTTCTTC. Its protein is CASSQDLPGFSYNEQFF.

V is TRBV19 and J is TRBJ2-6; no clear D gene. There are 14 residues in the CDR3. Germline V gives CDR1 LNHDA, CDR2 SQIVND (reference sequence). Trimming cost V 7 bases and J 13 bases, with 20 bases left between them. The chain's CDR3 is CASTSTASQRVLTF. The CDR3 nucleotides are TGTGCCAGTACATCTACAGCCTCCCAAAGAGTCCTGACTTTC.

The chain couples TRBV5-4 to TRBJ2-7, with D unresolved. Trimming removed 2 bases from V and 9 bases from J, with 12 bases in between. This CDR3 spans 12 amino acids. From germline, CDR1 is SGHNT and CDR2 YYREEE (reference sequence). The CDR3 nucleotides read TGTGCCAGCAGCTTAGGATCGGGCGGGCAGTACTTC. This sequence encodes CASSLGSGGQYF.

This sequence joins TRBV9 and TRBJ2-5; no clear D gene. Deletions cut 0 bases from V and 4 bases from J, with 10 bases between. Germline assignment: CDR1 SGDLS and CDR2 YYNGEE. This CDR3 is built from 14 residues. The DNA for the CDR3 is TGTGCCAGCAGCGTAGAAGGGTCCGCAGAGACCCAGTACTTC. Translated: CASSVEGSAETQYF. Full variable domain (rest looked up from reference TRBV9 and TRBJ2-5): DSGVTQTPKHLITATGQRVTLRCSPRSGDLSVYWYQQSLDQGLQFLIQYYNGEERAKGNILERFSAQQFPDLHSELNLSSLELGDSALYFCASSVEGSAETQYFGPGTRLLVL.

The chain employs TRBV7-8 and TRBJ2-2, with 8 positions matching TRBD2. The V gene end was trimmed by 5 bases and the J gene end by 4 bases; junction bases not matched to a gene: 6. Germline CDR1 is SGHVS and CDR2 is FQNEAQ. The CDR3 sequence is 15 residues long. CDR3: CASSDTSGSTGELFF. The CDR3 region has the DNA TGTGCCAGCAGCGACACTAGCGGAAGCACCGGGGAGCTGTTTTTT. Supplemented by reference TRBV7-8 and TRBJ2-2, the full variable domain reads GAGVSQSPRYKVAKRGQDVALRCDPISGHVSLFWYQQALGQGPEFLTYFQNEAQLDKSGLPSDRFFAERPEGSVSTLKIQRTQQEDSAVYLCASSDTSGSTGELFFGEGSRLTVL.

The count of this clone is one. As DNA, the CDR3 is TGTGCCAGCAGTGACGAAGCGGGGGATGCCGGGGAGCTGTTTTTT. Encoded protein: CASSDEAGDAGELFF. This sequence joins TRBV2 and TRBJ2-2; 8 positions agree with TRBD2. The CDR3 covers 15 residues. From germline, CDR1 is SNHLY and CDR2 FYNNEI. V lost 3 bases and J lost 6; bases outside the gene matches: 6.

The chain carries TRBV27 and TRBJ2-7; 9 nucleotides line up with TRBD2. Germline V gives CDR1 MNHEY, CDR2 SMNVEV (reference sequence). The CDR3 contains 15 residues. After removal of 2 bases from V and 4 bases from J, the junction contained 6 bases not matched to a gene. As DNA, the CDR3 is TGTGCCAGCAGTTTACGGGGACTAGCTAATTACGAGCAGTACTTC. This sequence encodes CASSLRGLANYEQYF.